One T cell receptor (beta chain) is described in this entry. The antigen is not known. Germline trimming cut 7 bases from V and 1 base from J; bases unmatched to any gene: 6. CDR1 is MNHEY, CDR2 SVGAGI, per germline. The CDR3 runs 14 residues. This specimen belongs to a study of cytomegalovirus exposure and HLA in healthy donors. Study results and limitations: TCR beta chain V- and J-gene trimming was linked, in a later analysis, to a missense variant in DCLRE1C. Overall, roughly 150 TCR beta chains were annotated as cytomegalovirus-associated. A later analysis found TCR association rates differed by HLA locus, highest for DRB1 and lowest for HLA-C. Some V segments could not be told apart, so they were left out, TRBV6-2 and TRBV6-3 among them.

60 Vbeta and 13 Jbeta primers were used in PCR. Measured with immunoSEQ multiplex PCR; TCRdb has only the in-frame clones, and not every one. This table holds approximately 150,000 clones, roughly four fifths found once. The chain carries TRBV6-5 and TRBJ2-5, with 7 bases fitting TRBD1. The sample was PBMCs. The sequence derives from a man aged 18-30 years in good health and CMV-seropositive. The CDR3 DNA follows: TGTGCCAGCACCCCGGGACAGACCCAAGAGACCCAGTACTTC. It yields the protein CASTPGQTQETQYF.